The 21 T cell receptor beta chains in this list originate from one sample, sequenced in a study of T-cell memory formation after mild COVID-19. Each CDR3 protein gets one entry after TCRdb re-called the 5' RACE reads with MiXCR. In the table there are a few hundred thousand distinct CDR3 sequences, roughly a fifth of which are singletons. Sequenced sample: PBMCs or a T cell subset sorted from them (not recorded which). These receptors were taken from an adult woman who had mild COVID-19 (a few samples of this study predate the infection). Cell type and time point are not known.

This clonotype was detected a few times. The V and J genes are TRBV7-7 and TRBJ2-1, with 10 bases lining up with TRBD2. In germline, CDR1 is SSHAT, CDR2 FNYEAQ (reference sequence). This CDR3 comprises 17 residues. The J segment lost 3 bases and the V segment lost 1 base, leaving 6 bases of the junction unmatched. Here the CDR3 reads CASSLGSGGARYNEQFF. The DNA for the CDR3 is TGTGCCAGCAGCTTAGGCAGCGGGGGGGCGCGCTACAATGAGCAGTTCTTC.

Note on this clonotype: The final CDR3 position lacks the conserved phenylalanine or tryptophan, pointing to a likely read error. This rearrangement joins TRBV5-1 to TRBJ2-1; 10 positions agree with TRBD2. Looked up from germline, CDR1 is SGHRS and CDR2 is YFSETQ. Trimming removed 2 bases from V and 4 bases from J; junction bases left unmatched: 6. The CDR3 totals 16 residues. CDR3 region: CASSFSSGRTYNEQFL. CDR3 DNA: TGCGCCAGCAGCTTTAGTAGCGGGAGGACTTACAATGAGCAGTTCTTA.

This chain links TRBV6-1 with TRBJ1-5; D is uncertain. Germline V gives CDR1 MNHNS, CDR2 SASEGT. The CDR3 sequence is 16 residues long. Trimming took 6 bases from V and 7 from J, leaving 22 bases between them. CDR3 protein: CASRDLTYFSRQPQHF. CDR3 coding DNA: TGTGCCAGCAGAGACCTCACTTATTTTAGTAGACAGCCCCAGCATTTT.

This clonotype was observed a handful of times. This chain uses TRBV13 with TRBJ2-7, with 14 positions matching TRBD2. The CDR3 length is 17 residues. J gave up 7 bases and V 3 bases, and 11 bases lay outside the gene matches. Germline V lookup: CDR1 PRHDT, CDR2 FYEKMQ (reference sequence). The CDR3 here is CASSLEGLAGGRAEQYF. The CDR3 DNA reads TGTGCCAGCAGCTTGGAAGGACTAGCGGGGGGTAGGGCGGAGCAGTACTTC.

This clonotype was seen more than once but under ten times. This chain joins TRBV24-1 and TRBJ2-7; D possibly matches TRBD1 or TRBD2 (5 bases each). Trimming removed 1 base at V and 6 bases at J, with 12 bases between. The CDR3 extends over 14 amino acids. Germline values: CDR1 KGHDR, CDR2 SFDVKD. This CDR3 reads CATSDFRDPLEQYF. DNA of the CDR3: TGTGCCACCAGTGATTTCCGGGACCCCCTCGAGCAGTACTTC.

This clonotype turned up a few times. CDR3 in amino acids: CASSLGDAAFGTQYF. In nucleotides, the CDR3 is TGCGCCAGCAGCTTGGGGGACGCGGCTTTCGGTACGCAGTATTTT. The chain employs TRBV5-1 and TRBJ2-3, with D perhaps being TRBD1 or TRBD2 (5 bases each). In germline, CDR1 is SGHRS, CDR2 YFSETQ. V was cut by 0 bases and J by 8 bases, with 16 bases left in between. The CDR3 sequence is 15 residues long.

This clonotype was detected ten times or more. The chain carries TRBV7-9 and TRBJ2-7; 7 bases align to TRBD1. From germline, CDR1 is SEHNR and CDR2 FQNEAQ (reference sequence). This CDR3 has 15 residues. Losses at the gene ends were 1 base for V and 3 bases for J; bases not matched to a gene: 6. The chain's CDR3 is CASSLGQGMSYEQYF. The CDR3, as DNA: TGTGCCAGCAGCTTAGGACAGGGAATGAGCTACGAGCAGTACTTC.

This clonotype showed up just a few times. The CDR3 coding sequence is TGTGCCAGCAGCCGCGGACAGGGGGTGGCAGATACGCAGTATTTT. As protein: CASSRGQGVADTQYF. The V call is TRBV7-3, the J call TRBJ2-3; 10 nucleotides match TRBD1. There are 15 residues in the CDR3. Germline trimming cut 5 bases from V and 4 bases from J; bases unmatched to any gene: 6. CDR1 is SGHTA, CDR2 FQGTGA, per germline.

This clonotype was detected a few times. The CDR3 sequence: CASSWSGGSGYTF. The CDR3 region has the DNA TGTGCCAGCAGTTGGTCAGGGGGGAGTGGCTACACCTTC. The chain uses TRBV12-3 or TRBV12-4 and TRBJ1-2; 7 bases fit TRBD1. V lost 4 bases, J lost 7 bases, and 6 bases stayed unmatched. The CDR3 has 13 amino acids.

There are a few counts of this clonotype. V gene TRBV29-1 combines with J gene TRBJ2-5; D perhaps matches TRBD2 (6 bases). This CDR3 has 12 residues. Between the trimmed V and J ends, which lost 0 bases and 9 bases, there was a span of 11 bases. The V gene's germline CDR1 is SQVTM and CDR2 ANQGSEA. CDR3 DNA: TGCAGCGTTGAAGATCTTCCGGGAGCCCAGTACTTC. It encodes CSVEDLPGAQYF. The whole variable domain, remainder taken from reference TRBV29-1 and TRBJ2-5, is SAVISQKPSRDICQRGTSLTIQCQVDSQVTMMFWYRQQPGQSLTLIATANQGSEATYESGFVIDKFPISRPNLTFSTLTVSNMSPEDSSIYLCSVEDLPGAQYFGPGTRLLVL.

The chain employs TRBV15 and TRBJ2-5; D remains unclear. The CDR3 totals 12 residues. Germline V lookup: CDR1 LNHNV, CDR2 YYDKDF (reference sequence). Trimming shortened V by 5 bases and J by 5 bases, and 9 bases separated the two germline ends. CDR3 protein: CATSPPGETQYF. CDR3 bases: TGTGCCACCAGCCCCCCCGGCGAGACCCAGTACTTC.

This clonotype occurred once. The gene calls are TRBV11-2 and TRBJ2-3, with TRBD2 matching 11 bases. CDR1 is SGHAT, CDR2 FQNNGV, per germline. The trim removed 4 bases at V and 2 bases at J, leaving 8 bases unmatched. This CDR3 has 17 residues. This chain's CDR3 is CASSSSPLAGVTDTQYF. CDR3 bases: TGTGCCAGCAGCTCCAGTCCACTAGCGGGGGTCACAGATACGCAGTATTTT.

This clonotype was seen a few times. The J gene is TRBJ2-3, the V gene TRBV4-3; D tentatively fits TRBD1 or TRBD2 (6 bases each). Germline V lookup: CDR1 LGHNA, CDR2 YSLEER. V lost 3 bases to trimming and J lost 2 bases, with 15 bases between them. The CDR3 runs to 16 residues. CDR3 DNA sequence: TGCGCCAGCAGCCAGGAGGGGGGCCTAATCACAGATACGCAGTATTTT. Protein: CASSQEGGLITDTQYF.

This clonotype was counted between two and nine times. This chain links TRBV7-8 with TRBJ1-5; D is ambiguous. The germline V and J ends were trimmed by 4 bases and 6 bases, with 13 bases remaining between them. The CDR3 covers 14 residues. Germline-derived CDR1 and CDR2 are SGHVS and FQNEAQ. DNA of the CDR3: TGTGCCAGCAGCTCGCCGTTTTTGGGTCAGCCCCAGCATTTT. Translation: CASSSPFLGQPQHF.

This clonotype was observed many times. The chain joins TRBV3-1 to TRBJ1-6; D not resolved. V was clipped by 4 bases and J by 8 bases, with 9 bases between them. The CDR3 runs to 13 residues. Germline V CDR1 and CDR2: LGHDT, YNNKEL (reference sequence). CDR3 coding DNA: TGTGCCAGCAGCCCGTATCCTGATTCACCCCTCCACTTT. Translating it yields CASSPYPDSPLHF.

There are a few counts of this clonotype. V and J are TRBV15 and TRBJ2-1, with D possibly matching TRBD2 (6 bases). The CDR3 is 16 residues long. V was clipped by 8 bases and J by 4 bases, with 21 bases between them. From germline, CDR1 is LNHNV and CDR2 YYDKDF (reference sequence). CDR3 in DNA: TGTGCCACCTCGAATCCTCGGGAGCGGTTATACAATGAGCAGTTCTTC. The encoded protein is CATSNPRERLYNEQFF.

The chain employs TRBV4-2 and TRBJ2-3; 8 bases map to TRBD1. Germline V lookup: CDR1 LGHNA, CDR2 YNFKEQ. CDR3 length: 19 residues. J lost 0 bases, V lost 0 bases, and 11 bases had no gene match. CDR3 coding DNA: TGTGCCAGCAGCCAAGAGTCGGGCAGGGGGCGAGTTAGCACAGATACGCAGTATTTT. Amino acids: CASSQESGRGRVSTDTQYF.

This clonotype was counted a few times. The gene calls are TRBV24-1 and TRBJ2-1; no firm D call. The CDR3 has 15 residues. CDR1 is KGHDR, CDR2 SFDVKD, per germline. V was trimmed by 0 bases and J by 5 bases, leaving 10 bases between them. The CDR3 sequence: CATSDLRQKDNEQFF. CDR3 DNA: TGTGCCACCAGTGATTTGAGGCAGAAGGACAATGAGCAGTTCTTC.

This clonotype was detected many times. This chain connects TRBV25-1 to TRBJ1-5; D unresolved. This CDR3 is 17 amino acids long. Germline CDR1 and CDR2: MGHDK and SYGVNS. V was trimmed by 4 bases and J by 0 bases, leaving 16 bases between them. The CDR3 region is CASSAGAENHSNQPQHF. CDR3 in DNA: TGTGCCAGCAGTGCCGGTGCAGAGAACCATAGCAATCAGCCCCAGCATTTT.

The chain is built from TRBV7-2 and TRBJ1-6; 7 nucleotides match TRBD1. V shed 0 bases and J 10 bases; nucleotides not matched to a gene: 9. Per the germline V gene, CDR1 is SGHTA and CDR2 is FQGNSA. This CDR3 spans 16 amino acids. The chain's CDR3 is CASSLAGAGGRSPLHF. DNA for the CDR3: TGTGCCAGCAGCTTAGCGGGCGCAGGGGGTCGGTCACCCCTCCACTTT.

The CDR3 loop reads CASSAPRATDTQYF. CDR3 sequence (DNA): TGTGCCAGCAGCGCTCCGAGGGCCACAGATACGCAGTATTTT. This rearrangement joins TRBV7-9 to TRBJ2-3, with a possible D match to TRBD2 (5 bases). Germline CDR1 reads SEHNR; CDR2 reads FQNEAQ (reference sequence). Between the trimmed V and J ends, which lost 5 bases and 2 bases, there was a span of 11 bases. The CDR3 loop spans 14 amino acids.